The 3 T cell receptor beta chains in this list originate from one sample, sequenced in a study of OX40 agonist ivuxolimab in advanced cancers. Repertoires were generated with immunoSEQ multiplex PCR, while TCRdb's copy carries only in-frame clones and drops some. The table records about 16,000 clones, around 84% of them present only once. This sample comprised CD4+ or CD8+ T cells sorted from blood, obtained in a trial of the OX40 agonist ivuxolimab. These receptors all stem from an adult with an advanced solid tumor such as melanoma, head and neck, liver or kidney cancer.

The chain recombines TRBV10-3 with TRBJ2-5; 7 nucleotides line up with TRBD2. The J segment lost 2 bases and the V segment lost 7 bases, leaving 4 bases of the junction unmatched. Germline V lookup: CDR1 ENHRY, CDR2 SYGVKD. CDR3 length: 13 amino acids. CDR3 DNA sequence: TGTGCCATCATGGGAGGGCATCAAGAGACCCAGTACTTC. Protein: CAIMGGHQETQYF.

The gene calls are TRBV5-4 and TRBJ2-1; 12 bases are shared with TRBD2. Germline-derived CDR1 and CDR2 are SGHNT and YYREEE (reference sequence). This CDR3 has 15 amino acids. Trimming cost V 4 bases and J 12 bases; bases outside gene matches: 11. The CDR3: CASSKGGTSGSGQFF. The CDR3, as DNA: TGTGCCAGCAGCAAAGGCGGGACTAGCGGGTCCGGGCAGTTCTTC.

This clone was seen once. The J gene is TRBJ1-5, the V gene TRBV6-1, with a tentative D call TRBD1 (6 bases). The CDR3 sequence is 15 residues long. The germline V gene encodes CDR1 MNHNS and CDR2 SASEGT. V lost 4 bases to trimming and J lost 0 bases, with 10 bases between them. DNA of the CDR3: TGTGCCAGCAGTGCAGGGGTATATAGCAATCAGCCCCAGCATTTT. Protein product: CASSAGVYSNQPQHF.